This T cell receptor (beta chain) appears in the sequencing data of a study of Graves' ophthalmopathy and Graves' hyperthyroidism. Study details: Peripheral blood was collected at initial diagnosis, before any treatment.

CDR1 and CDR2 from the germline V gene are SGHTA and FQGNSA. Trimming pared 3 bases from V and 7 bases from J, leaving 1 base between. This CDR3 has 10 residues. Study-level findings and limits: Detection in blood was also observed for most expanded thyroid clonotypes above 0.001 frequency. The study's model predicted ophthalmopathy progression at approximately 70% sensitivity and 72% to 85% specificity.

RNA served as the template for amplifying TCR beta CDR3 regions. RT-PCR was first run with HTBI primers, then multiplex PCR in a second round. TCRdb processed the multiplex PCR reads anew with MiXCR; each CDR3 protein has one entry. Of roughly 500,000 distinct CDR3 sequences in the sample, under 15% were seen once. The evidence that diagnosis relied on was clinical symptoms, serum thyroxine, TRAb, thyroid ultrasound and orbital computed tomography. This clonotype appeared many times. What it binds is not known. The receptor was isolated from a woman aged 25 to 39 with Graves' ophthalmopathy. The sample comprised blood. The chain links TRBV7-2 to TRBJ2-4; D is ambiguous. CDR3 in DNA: TGTGCCAGCAGCTTTAACATTCAGTACTTC. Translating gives CASSFNIQYF.